This T cell receptor (beta chain) was identified during a study of OX40 agonist ivuxolimab in advanced cancers. Sequenced by immunoSEQ multiplex PCR; TCRdb stores in-frame clones only, minus some. The sample has more than 35,000 clones; 89% are singletons. Sequencing used CD4+ or CD8+ T cells sorted from blood, obtained in a trial of the OX40 agonist ivuxolimab. The TCR sequence derives from an adult with an advanced solid tumor such as melanoma, head and neck, liver or kidney cancer.

This CDR3 reads CASSMGETANEKLFF. The CDR3 DNA reads as TGTGCCAGTAGTATGGGGGAAACAGCTAATGAAAAACTGTTTTTT. The rearrangement joins TRBV19 to TRBJ1-4; D is possibly TRBD1 (5 bases). Deletions cut 3 bases from V and 3 bases from J, with 11 bases between. Germline V gives CDR1 LNHDA, CDR2 SQIVND (reference sequence). CDR3 length: 15 residues. The variable domain in full, completed from reference TRBV19 and TRBJ1-4, reads DGGITQSPKYLFRKEGQNVTLSCEQNLNHDAMYWYRQDPGQGLRLIYYSQIVNDFQKGDIAEGYSVSREKKESFPLTVTSAQKNPTAFYLCASSMGETANEKLFFGSGTQLSVL.